Following are 5 T cell receptor beta chains from one sample sequenced in a study of blood T cells in healthy people across ages. The second PCR ran roughly 6 to 11 cycles with a sample-barcoded 5' primer and J-beta primers. TCRdb used MiXCR to reprocess the 5' RACE reads, holding one entry per CDR3 protein. The data hold 630,000 or so distinct CDR3 sequences, with 32% observed a single time. The sequenced sample was blood. These receptor sequences come from a woman older than 75 in good health.

The sample holds a few counts of this clonotype. The rearrangement uses TRBV7-2 and TRBJ2-5; no firm D call. The V gene's germline CDR1 is SGHTA and CDR2 FQGNSA. V lost 4 bases to trimming and J lost 2 bases, with 17 bases between them. The CDR3 spans 16 residues. CDR3 in DNA: TGTGCCAGCAGCTCCATGACCAACAACCTGCAAGAGACCCAGTACTTC. Encoded protein: CASSSMTNNLQETQYF.

A remark on this clonotype: This could be a read error, since a much larger clone is one nucleotide away. The chain carries TRBV4-1 and TRBJ1-1, with D possibly TRBD1 on 5 matching bases. Germline V lookup: CDR1 MGHRA, CDR2 YSYEKL. The length of the CDR3 is 15 residues. CDR3 DNA: TGCACCAGCCGCTCGACATGGGGGATGAACACTGAAGCTTTCTTT. Translation: CTSRSTWGMNTEAFF.

This clonotype came up a few times. The chain employs TRBV12-5 and TRBJ1-1; D ambiguous. CDR1 and CDR2 (germline): LGHNT, FRNRAP. This CDR3 has 15 residues. V was pared by 1 base and J by 3 bases, with 12 bases between. The CDR3 DNA follows: TGTGCTAGTGGTTTGGATACAAGTATTGACACTGAAGCTTTCTTT. Protein product: CASGLDTSIDTEAFF.

With respect to this clonotype: A much larger clone lies a single base off, so this may be a read error. The rearrangement uses TRBV20-1 and TRBJ2-1, with 7 bases fitting TRBD2. V dropped 3 bases and J dropped 7; count of bases not matched to a gene: 12. This CDR3 spans 15 amino acids. Germline CDR1 is DFQATT and CDR2 is SNEGSKA (reference sequence). CDR3 residues: CSASLGQGGLNEQFF. As DNA, the CDR3 is TGCAGTGCTAGCTTGGGGCAGGGAGGGTTAAATGAGCAGTTCTTC.

Details on this clonotype: This may stem from a read error, because a much larger clone lies one nucleotide away. The gene calls are TRBV27 and TRBJ2-7, with 9 bases aligning to TRBD2. Germline CDR1 reads MNHEY; CDR2 reads SMNVEV (reference sequence). The CDR3 totals 18 residues. V was pared by 6 bases and J by 6 bases, with 21 bases of the junction left unmatched. CDR3 region: CASSWDTTSGRRGGEQYF. As DNA, the CDR3 is TGTGCCAGCAGCTGGGACACTACTTCTGGTAGGCGGGGGGGCGAGCAGTACTTC.